These 26 T cell receptor beta chains came from one sample sequenced in a study of tumor-infiltrating lymphocytes in oesophageal squamous cell carcinoma. TCRdb processed the PCR reads anew with MiXCR; each CDR3 protein has one entry. This sample yields 17,000 or so distinct CDR3 sequences, of which 47% are seen a single time; less than 45% belongs to the top ten. The sample consisted of normal esophageal tissue next to the tumor. The receptor source for this set is a female donor with esophageal squamous cell carcinoma.

This clonotype was found many times. A single base separates this from a much larger clone, so it may be a read error. The CDR3 is CASGTTGQGRNEQYF. The CDR3 bases are TGTGCTAGTGGTACGACGGGACAGGGACGTAATGAGCAGTACTTC. The J gene is TRBJ2-7, the V gene TRBV12-5; 9 bases agree with TRBD1. CDR1 is LGHNT, CDR2 FRNRAP, per germline. J gave up 7 bases and V 5 bases, and 12 bases lay outside the gene matches. The CDR3 loop spans 15 amino acids.

This clonotype occurred once. This chain uses TRBV7-6 with TRBJ2-1; D is possibly TRBD2 (6 bases). Trimming left V 5 bases short and J 0 bases short, with 17 bases between. CDR1 and CDR2 (germline): SGHVS, FNYEAQ. This CDR3 has 17 residues. The CDR3: CASSQLTSQFSYNEQFF. CDR3 nucleotides: TGTGCCAGCAGCCAACTAACTAGCCAATTCTCCTACAATGAGCAGTTCTTC.

V usage is TRBV6-1 and J usage is TRBJ1-1; unclear D gene. Germline V CDR1 and CDR2: MNHNS, SASEGT. V was clipped by 6 bases and J by 3 bases, with 8 bases between them. The CDR3 extends over 12 amino acids. The CDR3 DNA reads as TGTGCCAGCAGGGACCGGTACACTGAAGCTTTCTTT. This gives the protein CASRDRYTEAFF.

This clonotype was found many times. This sequence joins TRBV7-9 and TRBJ1-3; 12 nucleotides align to TRBD1. The germline V gene has CDR1 SEHNR and CDR2 FQNEAQ (reference sequence). The V segment lost 5 bases and the J segment 2 bases; nucleotides outside the gene matches: 7. This CDR3 is built from 17 residues. The CDR3 nucleotides are TGTGCCAGCAGCAGGGGGACAGGGGGCATCGCTGGAAACACCATATATTTT. Amino acids: CASSRGTGGIAGNTIYF.

This chain connects TRBV28 to TRBJ2-3, with 9 bases matching TRBD2. This CDR3 is built from 16 residues. V lost 2 bases and J lost 2; bases outside the gene matches: 5. Looked up from germline, CDR1 is MDHEN and CDR2 is SYDVKM. Here the CDR3 reads CASSLAGGPSTDTQYF. DNA for the CDR3: TGTGCCAGCAGTTTAGCGGGAGGGCCATCCACAGATACGCAGTATTTT.

The V call is TRBV2, the J call TRBJ1-2; D may be TRBD1 (6 bases). CDR1 SNHLY and CDR2 FYNNEI come from the germline V gene. The V gene lost 3 bases and the J gene lost 7 bases, with 15 bases spanning the gap. This CDR3 spans 14 amino acids. This chain's CDR3 is CASSDGGRPGGYTF. CDR3 sequence (DNA): TGTGCCAGCAGTGATGGGGGGCGCCCCGGTGGCTACACCTTC.

This clonotype was recorded a few times. The V and J genes are TRBV7-6 and TRBJ2-3; D not resolved. Trimming shortened V by 5 bases and J by 5 bases, and 11 bases separated the two germline ends. Germline CDR1 and CDR2: SGHVS and FNYEAQ. The CDR3 is made up of 13 amino acids. CDR3 in DNA: TGTGCCAGCAGCCCCGGGCTGGGAGATACGCAGTATTTT. This sequence encodes CASSPGLGDTQYF.

The chain recombines TRBV11-2 with TRBJ2-3; TRBD1 might be the D (6 bases). The better agreement between TRBJ1-1 and the DNA end casts doubt on the J call. The CDR3 has 16 amino acids. Germline V gene lookup returns CDR1 SGHAT and CDR2 FQNNGV. The CDR3 nucleotides read TGTGCCAGCAGCCCTGGGGCAGGGGTTAGCAACACTGAAGCTTTCTTT. This gives the protein CASSPGAGVSNTEAFF.

The rearrangement joins TRBV7-2 to TRBJ2-1, with 7 positions matching TRBD1. The J call may be incorrect, as the DNA end agrees better with TRBJ2-7. The length of the CDR3 is 16 residues. Germline CDR1 reads SGHTA; CDR2 reads FQGNSA. CDR3 residues: CASSSIGTVQGAEQYF. CDR3 in DNA: TGTGCCAGCAGCTCGATAGGGACAGTACAGGGAGCTGAGCAGTACTTC.

The CDR3 DNA reads TGTGCCAGCAGCTTCCGACTAGCGGGAGCGGACGAGCAGTTCTTC. This sequence encodes CASSFRLAGADEQFF. This rearrangement joins TRBV7-8 to TRBJ2-1; TRBD2 matches 12 bases. The ends lost 3 bases at V and 10 bases at J; junction bases unmatched: 7. Germline CDR1 is SGHVS and CDR2 is FQNEAQ. The CDR3 extends over 15 amino acids.

This clonotype was counted once. The chain combines TRBV19 with TRBJ1-5, with D maybe TRBD1 (5 bases). Trimming removed 6 bases from V and 3 bases from J, with 15 bases in between. The CDR3 is 15 residues long. The germline V gene encodes CDR1 LNHDA and CDR2 SQIVND (reference sequence). The CDR3 sequence is CASRSQGGDNQPQHF. CDR3 nucleotide sequence: TGTGCCAGTAGATCTCAGGGAGGGGACAATCAGCCCCAGCATTTT.

This clonotype was counted at least ten times. This sequence joins TRBV7-9 and TRBJ1-1; weak D call: TRBD1 (5 bases). CDR1 SEHNR and CDR2 FQNEAQ come from the germline V gene (reference sequence). The CDR3 runs to 14 residues. V lost 2 bases and J lost 1, with 8 bases in between. The CDR3 DNA follows: TGTGCCAGCAGCTTATTGGGGGGGAACACTGAAGCTTTCTTT. Amino acid sequence: CASSLLGGNTEAFF. The full variable domain, in which reference TRBV7-9 and TRBJ1-1 provide the parts outside the CDR3, is DTGVSQNPRHKITKRGQNVTFRCDPISEHNRLYWYRQTLGQGPEFLTYFQNEAQLEKSRLLSDRFSAERPKGSFSTLEIQRTEQGDSAMYLCASSLLGGNTEAFFGQGTRLTVV.

The genes are TRBV7-8 and TRBJ2-7; D not resolved. Between the trimmed V and J ends, which lost 0 bases and 3 bases, there was a span of 6 bases. Germline V CDR1 and CDR2: SGHVS, FQNEAQ. The CDR3 runs 13 residues. CDR3 protein: CASSLAWDYEQYF. The CDR3, as DNA: TGTGCCAGCAGCTTAGCTTGGGACTACGAGCAGTACTTC.

Turning to this clonotype: An end of the junction does not agree with germline; a read error may underlie this. The chain employs TRBV6-1 and TRBJ2-5; D is tentatively TRBD1 or TRBD2 (5 bases each). The germline CDR1 and CDR2 sequences are MNHNS and SASEGT. The length of the CDR3 is 16 residues. CDR3 sequence (DNA): TGTGCCAGCAGCCGCGAACTGGGACGGAAATTTTTGCCCCTCCACTTC. Protein product: CASSRELGRKFLPLHF.

In this sample, this clonotype turned up many times. CDR3 protein: CASSRDRISDEQYF. Written as DNA, the CDR3 is TGTGCCAGCAGCCGGGACAGAATTTCCGACGAGCAGTACTTC. This chain joins TRBV7-2 and TRBJ2-5; 7 bases line up with TRBD1. The assigned J gene may be wrong: the sequence end matches TRBJ2-7 better. Looked up from germline, CDR1 is SGHTA and CDR2 is FQGNSA. This CDR3 has 14 residues.

The chain couples TRBV7-2 to TRBJ2-4; 9 bases are shared with TRBD2. Gene TRBJ2-1 matches the end of the DNA better, so the J call may be wrong. Germline V gives CDR1 SGHTA, CDR2 FQGNSA. The length of the CDR3 is 13 residues. The CDR3 DNA follows: TGTGCCAGCAGCATCGGACTAGCGAATGAGCAGTTCTTC. The encoded protein is CASSIGLANEQFF.

This chain joins TRBV11-2 and TRBJ1-1, with D uncertain. The CDR3 is 12 residues long. Looked up from germline, CDR1 is SGHAT and CDR2 is FQNNGV. The V gene lost 3 bases and the J gene lost 0 bases, with 2 bases spanning the gap. The CDR3, as DNA: TGTGCCAGCAGCTTTGTGAACACTGAAGCTTTCTTT. Amino acids: CASSFVNTEAFF.

This chain joins TRBV7-9 and TRBJ2-1, with D maybe TRBD2 (5 bases). V lost 5 bases and J 14 bases, leaving 22 bases between the germline ends. Germline V gene data show CDR1 as SEHNR and CDR2 as FQNEAQ (reference sequence). The CDR3 contains 14 residues. Here the CDR3 reads CASSRMDSRGAKFF. CDR3 DNA: TGTGCCAGCAGCCGAATGGACTCCCGGGGAGCGAAGTTCTTC.

The V gene is TRBV7-4, the J gene TRBJ2-5; 11 positions agree with TRBD2. The J call may be mistaken, given a closer DNA end match to TRBJ2-7. The CDR3 has 16 amino acids. In germline, CDR1 is SGHVT, CDR2 SQSDAQ. In DNA form, the CDR3 reads TGTGCCAGCAGCACACGACTAGCGGGGAACTCCTACGAGCAGTACTTC. Amino acids: CASSTRLAGNSYEQYF.

This clonotype was seen repeatedly, ten times or more. This chain connects TRBV7-9 to TRBJ1-3; maybe TRBD1 (6 bases). The V end lost 6 bases, the J end lost 1 base, and 7 bases lay between the germline ends. The CDR3 covers 13 residues. Germline CDR1 reads SEHNR; CDR2 reads FQNEAQ (reference sequence). CDR3 sequence: CASSQGSGNTIYF. The CDR3, as DNA: TGTGCCAGCAGTCAGGGGTCTGGAAACACCATATATTTT.

This CDR3 is CASSPGGGLYEQYF. The CDR3 coding sequence is TGTGCCAGCAGCCCCGGAGGGGGGCTCTACGAGCAGTACTTC. This chain connects TRBV5-6 to TRBJ2-7, with D perhaps TRBD1 or TRBD2 (6 bases each). V was shortened by 4 bases and J by 3 bases, with 14 bases between the two germline ends. The CDR3 loop spans 14 amino acids. Germline V gene lookup returns CDR1 SGHDT and CDR2 YYEEEE.

In its sample, this clonotype was seen once. The V call is TRBV28, the J call TRBJ2-3, with D possibly TRBD2 on 5 matching bases. The DNA end is a closer match to TRBJ2-7, so the J assignment may be wrong. CDR1 is MDHEN, CDR2 SYDVKM, per germline. The CDR3 extends over 13 amino acids. CDR3 region: CASSLSGTYEQYF. As DNA, the CDR3 is TGTGCCAGCAGTTTAAGCGGCACCTACGAGCAGTACTTC.

This clonotype has just a few counts. The chain joins TRBV6-6 to TRBJ2-5, with D unclear. The V and J ends lost 7 bases and 2 bases respectively, with 14 bases between them. This CDR3 is built from 14 residues. Germline CDR1 MNHNY, CDR2 SVGAGI (reference sequence). CDR3 sequence reads: CASTPGPTQETQYF. The CDR3 bases are TGTGCCAGCACCCCGGGTCCTACGCAAGAGACCCAGTACTTC.

CDR3 in amino acids: CASSLERAQEQYF. The CDR3 DNA reads TGTGCCAGCAGCTTAGAACGGGCGCAAGAGCAGTACTTC. V usage is TRBV11-2 and J usage is TRBJ2-7; no clear D. The CDR3 runs 13 residues. Germline CDR1 SGHAT, CDR2 FQNNGV. V lost 0 bases to trimming and J lost 7 bases, with 10 bases between them. Using reference TRBV11-2 and TRBJ2-7 for the parts outside the CDR3, the full variable domain is EAGVAQSPRYKIIEKRQSVAFWCNPISGHATLYWYQQILGQGPKLLIQFQNNGVVDDSQLPKDRFSAERLKGVDSTLKIQPAKLEDSAVYLCASSLERAQEQYFGPGTRLTVT.

The table lists this clonotype with a count of one. The genes are TRBV2 and TRBJ2-6; no firm D call. Near its end, the DNA agrees better with TRBJ2-1, so the J call may be wrong. The germline V gene has CDR1 SNHLY and CDR2 FYNNEI. This CDR3 spans 12 amino acids. The CDR3 DNA sequence: TGTGCCAGCAGTGAAGCACCCCATGAGCAGTTCTTC. Encoded protein: CASSEAPHEQFF.

The rearrangement joins TRBV25-1 to TRBJ2-6; 10 positions agree with TRBD1. CDR1 and CDR2 (germline): MGHDK, SYGVNS. This CDR3 contains 17 residues. The J segment lost 0 bases and the V segment lost 6 bases, leaving 5 bases of the junction unmatched. CDR3 DNA sequence: TGTGCCAGCAGCGACGGACAGGGGGGCTCTGGGGCCAACGTCCTGACTTTC. Translation: CASSDGQGGSGANVLTF.